Shown below are 32 T cell receptor beta chains from a single sample sequenced in a study of cytomegalovirus exposure and HLA in healthy donors. This PCR relied on a set of 60 Vbeta primers and 13 Jbeta primers. Clones were sequenced by immunoSEQ multiplex PCR, and TCRdb holds only the in-frame ones, with some missing. The sample holds about 130,000 clones, 80% seen once. Sequencing was performed on PBMCs. These receptors all stem from a middle-aged man in good health and CMV-seronegative.

A few counts support this clone. The CDR3 is CASVWGGYTF. CDR3 bases: TGTGCCAGCGTTTGGGGCGGCTACACCTTC. This rearrangement joins TRBV27 to TRBJ1-2; D may be TRBD1 (5 bases). Germline values: CDR1 MNHEY, CDR2 SMNVEV (reference sequence). The V end was cut by 8 bases, the J end by 8 bases, with 9 bases between. This CDR3 is 10 amino acids long.

The chain recombines TRBV14 with TRBJ1-1, with no clear D. This CDR3 is built from 15 residues. Germline values: CDR1 SGHDN, CDR2 FVKESK. Trimming pared 3 bases from V and 0 bases from J, leaving 11 bases between. CDR3 DNA sequence: TGTGCCAGCAGCCAGCAGGTATTAATGAACACTGAAGCTTTCTTT. This encodes CASSQQVLMNTEAFF.

J is TRBJ2-7 and V is TRBV27; 9 positions match TRBD2. This CDR3 has 15 residues. The trim removed 5 bases at V and 0 bases at J, leaving 5 bases unmatched. Looked up from germline, CDR1 is MNHEY and CDR2 is SMNVEV (reference sequence). CDR3 DNA: TGTGCCAGCAGTCTCCTAGCGGGGCTCTCCTACGAGCAGTACTTC. It translates to CASSLLAGLSYEQYF.

This chain connects TRBV7-9 to TRBJ2-3; maybe TRBD2 (5 bases). This CDR3 has 19 amino acids. Trimming removed 4 bases from V and 1 base from J, with 24 bases in between. Germline V gene data show CDR1 as SEHNR and CDR2 as FQNEAQ (reference sequence). The CDR3 is CASSSRGESSRYGTDTQYF. CDR3 bases: TGTGCCAGCAGCTCTCGTGGGGAGTCCTCCCGGTACGGCACAGATACGCAGTATTTT.

The chain uses TRBV5-1 and TRBJ1-3; D might be TRBD1 (5 bases). V was trimmed by 3 bases and J by 1 base, leaving 14 bases between them. Germline V lookup: CDR1 SGHRS, CDR2 YFSETQ. CDR3 length: 16 residues. The CDR3 sequence is CASSSQGLVSGNTIYF. The CDR3 DNA is TGCGCCAGCAGCTCCCAGGGCTTAGTATCTGGAAACACCATATATTTT.

The V and J genes are TRBV30 and TRBJ2-7; D is unresolved. Germline V gene sequence: CDR1 GTSNPN, CDR2 SVGIG (reference sequence). The CDR3 contains 11 residues. Trimming left V 2 bases short and J 4 bases short, with 6 bases between. CDR3 sequence (DNA): TGTGCCTGGAGTTACTTATACGAGCAGTACTTC. Translation: CAWSYLYEQYF.

This chain connects TRBV7-2 to TRBJ1-2, with 8 bases matching TRBD1. J gave up 4 bases and V 5 bases, and 3 bases lay outside the gene matches. CDR3 length: 13 amino acids. The germline V gene encodes CDR1 SGHTA and CDR2 FQGNSA. The DNA for the CDR3 is TGTGCCAGCAGCCCCGGGACAGGCTATGGCTACACCTTC. Translated, it gives CASSPGTGYGYTF.

V and J are TRBV5-1 and TRBJ2-7; 11 bases align to TRBD2. The CDR3 is 15 amino acids. CDR1 and CDR2 from the germline V gene are SGHRS and YFSETQ. V lost 5 bases to trimming and J lost 7 bases; unmatched junction nucleotides: 11. CDR3 nucleotides: TGCGCCAGCAGGAGGGATAGCGGGGGGGCGAGGGAGCAGTACTTC. Translation: CASRRDSGGAREQYF.

This clone appeared once. This sequence joins TRBV5-1 and TRBJ2-2, with D possibly being TRBD1 (5 bases). Trimming stripped 4 bases from V and 2 bases from J, with 15 bases between. Germline loops: CDR1 SGHRS, CDR2 YFSETQ. This CDR3 spans 16 amino acids. DNA of the CDR3: TGCGCCAGCAGCCCCAGGACACAGACAAACACCGGGGAGCTGTTTTTT. It translates to CASSPRTQTNTGELFF.

The V and J genes are TRBV5-1 and TRBJ1-4; D uncertain. Germline V gene data show CDR1 as SGHRS and CDR2 as YFSETQ. The CDR3 runs 13 residues. V gave up 0 bases and J gave up 8 bases, with 8 bases separating them. The CDR3 sequence is CASSLGSSEKLFF. In nucleotides, the CDR3 is TGCGCCAGCAGCTTGGGGAGTAGCGAAAAACTGTTTTTT.

In the case of this clone: The same CDR3 can be traced to other DNA sequences in this sample. The chain has TRBV5-1 and TRBJ2-2; D may be TRBD1 (5 bases). CDR3 length equals 14 residues. Trimming took 1 base from V and 1 from J, leaving 5 bases between them. Germline-derived CDR1 and CDR2 are SGHRS and YFSETQ. The chain's CDR3 is CASSLQGNTGELFF. Here the CDR3 DNA reads TGCGCCAGCAGCTTGCAGGGGAACACCGGGGAGCTGTTTTTT.

The chain uses TRBV10-3 and TRBJ2-1; D perhaps matches TRBD2 (6 bases). V was pared by 9 bases and J by 8 bases, with 20 bases between. The CDR3 length is 14 residues. From germline, CDR1 is ENHRY and CDR2 SYGVKD. The CDR3 protein is CAITPTPRGDEQFF. The DNA for the CDR3 is TGTGCCATAACCCCCACTCCGCGGGGCGATGAGCAGTTCTTC.

This chain uses TRBV7-2 with TRBJ1-2; possible D gene TRBD1, 5 bases. The germline CDR1 and CDR2 sequences are SGHTA and FQGNSA. The CDR3 spans 12 residues. The germline V and J ends were trimmed by 4 bases and 8 bases, with 11 bases remaining between them. The CDR3: CASSSQGWGYTF. CDR3 coding DNA: TGTGCCAGCAGCTCTCAGGGTTGGGGCTACACCTTC.

The chain employs TRBV2 and TRBJ2-5; 12 positions match TRBD2. The CDR3 is 15 amino acids. CDR1 is SNHLY and CDR2 is FYNNEI in the germline V gene. The J segment lost 3 bases and the V segment lost 3 bases, leaving 2 bases of the junction unmatched. This chain's CDR3 is CASSERTSGKETQYF. Here the CDR3 DNA reads TGTGCCAGCAGTGAGAGGACTAGCGGGAAAGAGACCCAGTACTTC.

The V and J genes are TRBV19 and TRBJ2-1; 7 positions match TRBD1. In germline, CDR1 is LNHDA, CDR2 SQIVND (reference sequence). V trimming: 6 bases; J trimming: 3 bases; junction bases outside the gene matches: 5. CDR3 length: 14 residues. The CDR3 DNA reads as TGTGCCAGTAGGGGGACAGACTTCTACAATGAGCAGTTCTTC. The encoded protein is CASRGTDFYNEQFF. Using reference TRBV19 and TRBJ2-1 for the parts outside the CDR3, the full variable domain is DGGITQSPKYLFRKEGQNVTLSCEQNLNHDAMYWYRQDPGQGLRLIYYSQIVNDFQKGDIAEGYSVSREKKESFPLTVTSAQKNPTAFYLCASRGTDFYNEQFFGPGTRLTVL.

The chain combines TRBV14 with TRBJ2-2; 7 bases align to TRBD1. Germline loops: CDR1 SGHDN, CDR2 FVKESK. V was clipped by 3 bases and J by 4 bases; unmatched bases: 8. There are 16 residues in the CDR3. CDR3 residues: CASSHRDSRGTGELFF. CDR3 nucleotides: TGTGCCAGCAGCCACCGGGACAGTCGGGGCACCGGGGAGCTGTTTTTT.

This clone appeared once. This chain connects TRBV5-4 to TRBJ2-7; 9 bases are a match to TRBD2. Germline CDR1 and CDR2: SGHNT and YYREEE (reference sequence). The CDR3 is made up of 16 amino acids. Unmatched junction bases numbered 8, after V lost 4 bases and J lost 0 bases. DNA of the CDR3: TGTGCCAGCAGCCGGGGTGTTAGCGGGAGCTCCTACGAGCAGTACTTC. It yields the protein CASSRGVSGSSYEQYF.

V gene TRBV6-5 combines with J gene TRBJ1-2; no definite D call. The V gene lost 0 bases and the J gene lost 5 bases, with 13 bases spanning the gap. The CDR3 runs to 15 residues. The germline V gene has CDR1 MNHEY and CDR2 SVGAGI. The CDR3, as DNA: TGTGCCAGCAGTTACTCGAGTTCCGGGTCATATGGCTACACCTTC. As protein: CASSYSSSGSYGYTF.

The chain joins TRBV6-5 to TRBJ2-5, with 9 nucleotides matching TRBD1. The CDR3 sequence is 13 residues long. V was pared by 6 bases and J by 5 bases, with 4 bases of the junction left unmatched. Germline values: CDR1 MNHEY, CDR2 SVGAGI. CDR3 in amino acids: CASSLDRGETQYF. Here the CDR3 DNA reads TGTGCCAGCAGCCTGGACAGGGGTGAGACCCAGTACTTC.

This clone was seen more than once but under ten times. The chain combines TRBV28 with TRBJ1-4; the D gene is possibly TRBD1 (6 bases). The CDR3 sequence is 12 residues long. Trimming removed 4 bases at V and 15 bases at J, with 15 bases between. The V gene's germline CDR1 is MDHEN and CDR2 SYDVKM. The DNA of the CDR3 is TGTGCCAGCAGTTCTACGCCAGGGGTTATGTTTTTT. Protein: CASSSTPGVMFF.

The V and J genes are TRBV7-9 and TRBJ2-3; 8 nucleotides agree with TRBD2. The CDR3 runs 15 residues. Germline CDR1 reads SEHNR; CDR2 reads FQNEAQ (reference sequence). The trim removed 5 bases at V and 3 bases at J, leaving 7 bases unmatched. CDR3 sequence reads: CASSTPGLGTDTQYF. The CDR3 DNA follows: TGTGCCAGCAGCACCCCGGGACTAGGAACAGATACGCAGTATTTT.

This chain's CDR3 is CASSHPSDPGTQYF. The CDR3 region has the DNA TGTGCCAGCAGTCACCCTAGCGATCCCGGGACCCAGTACTTC. This sequence joins TRBV28 and TRBJ2-5, with D possibly matching TRBD2 (6 bases). Trimming removed 5 bases at V and 7 bases at J, with 17 bases between. Germline CDR1 and CDR2: MDHEN and SYDVKM. CDR3 length equals 14 residues. The variable domain in full, completed from reference TRBV28 and TRBJ2-5, reads DVKVTQSSRYLVKRTGEKVFLECVQDMDHENMFWYRQDPGLGLRLIYFSYDVKMKEKGDIPEGYSVSREKKERFSLILESASTNQTSMYLCASSHPSDPGTQYFGPGTRLLVL.

J is TRBJ1-1 and V is TRBV6-5; TRBD1 matches 12 bases. CDR1 and CDR2 (germline): MNHEY, SVGAGI. The CDR3 consists of 15 residues. J lost 5 bases, V lost 6 bases, and 7 bases had no gene match. The CDR3 is CASSSGQGADTEAFF. CDR3 DNA sequence: TGTGCCAGCAGCTCGGGACAGGGGGCGGATACTGAAGCTTTCTTT.

The chain links TRBV19 to TRBJ1-1; TRBD1 aligns across 9 bases. CDR3 length: 14 amino acids. Unmatched junction bases numbered 6, after V lost 7 bases and J lost 3 bases. The V gene's germline CDR1 is LNHDA and CDR2 SQIVND (reference sequence). CDR3 bases: TGTGCCAGTAACCTCCGGGACAGGGACACTGAAGCTTTCTTT. It yields the protein CASNLRDRDTEAFF.

Here the CDR3 reads CASSLADRGLNTEAFF. CDR3 coding DNA: TGCGCCAGCAGCTTGGCGGACAGGGGGTTGAACACTGAAGCTTTCTTT. V usage is TRBV5-1 and J usage is TRBJ1-1; 10 nucleotides line up with TRBD1. This CDR3 has 16 amino acids. Germline V gene sequence: CDR1 SGHRS, CDR2 YFSETQ. V lost 0 bases to trimming and J lost 0 bases; unmatched junction nucleotides: 2.

The chain couples TRBV11-2 to TRBJ1-1; no reliable D call. From germline, CDR1 is SGHAT and CDR2 FQNNGV. V gave up 2 bases and J gave up 0 bases, with 13 bases separating them. The CDR3 is 16 amino acids. The CDR3 reads CASSLRGWEMNTEAFF. The CDR3 region has the DNA TGTGCCAGCAGCTTAAGAGGGTGGGAAATGAACACTGAAGCTTTCTTT.

The CDR3 bases are TGTGCCAGCAGCCCCACAGGGAACACTGAAGCTTTCTTT. It encodes CASSPTGNTEAFF. The chain couples TRBV7-3 to TRBJ1-1; a weak D match, TRBD1 (5 bases). The V gene's germline CDR1 is SGHTA and CDR2 FQGTGA. This CDR3 comprises 13 residues. Trimming took 5 bases from V and 1 from J, leaving 8 bases between them.

On this clone: The same CDR3 also results from other DNA sequences found in this sample. The chain combines TRBV6-5 with TRBJ1-2; 9 positions match TRBD1. This CDR3 has 13 residues. Trimming removed 5 bases from V and 12 bases from J; junction bases left unmatched: 10. Germline values: CDR1 MNHEY, CDR2 SVGAGI. CDR3 DNA sequence: TGTGCCAGCAGTCTGGGACAGGGCGATAGTGACACCTTC. Protein: CASSLGQGDSDTF.

The rearrangement links TRBV2 to TRBJ2-7, with TRBD2 matching 13 bases. The V segment lost 4 bases and the J segment 6 bases; nucleotides outside the gene matches: 3. Per the germline V gene, CDR1 is SNHLY and CDR2 is FYNNEI. This CDR3 region has 14 residues. Here the CDR3 reads CASSGTSGGLEQYF. The CDR3 bases are TGTGCCAGCAGTGGGACTAGCGGGGGCCTCGAGCAGTACTTC.

This chain joins TRBV10-2 and TRBJ2-3; TRBD2 matches at 7 bases. The CDR3 loop spans 16 amino acids. The V segment lost 1 base and the J segment 6 bases; nucleotides outside the gene matches: 10. Looked up from germline, CDR1 is WSHSY and CDR2 is SAAADI. CDR3 in DNA: TGCGCCAGCAGTGAGTACGGGGGGTTTTCGACGGATACGCAGTATTTT. Translation gives CASSEYGGFSTDTQYF.

This sequence joins TRBV7-2 and TRBJ1-4, with TRBD1 matching 7 bases. V lost 5 bases, J lost 4 bases, and 4 bases stayed unmatched. This CDR3 has 14 amino acids. Germline loops: CDR1 SGHTA, CDR2 FQGNSA. In DNA, the CDR3 is TGTGCCAGCAGCCAGGGGGACAGTAATGAAAAACTGTTTTTT. Its protein is CASSQGDSNEKLFF.

This clone was picked up a small number of times. The chain has TRBV28 and TRBJ1-1; 9 bases line up with TRBD1. Losses at the gene ends were 3 bases for V and 3 bases for J; bases not matched to a gene: 5. There are 15 residues in the CDR3. CDR1 MDHEN and CDR2 SYDVKM come from the germline V gene. CDR3 in amino acids: CASSLHTGGHTEAFF. In DNA form, the CDR3 reads TGTGCCAGCAGTTTGCATACAGGGGGCCACACTGAAGCTTTCTTT.